This is a list of T cell receptor beta chains from one sample in a study of T cells in Graves' hyperthyroidism and ophthalmopathy. TCRdb reanalysed the multiplex PCR reads using MiXCR and keeps one entry per CDR3 protein. The sample shows roughly 61,000 distinct CDR3 sequences, approximately 50% of them seen only once. The sequenced sample consisted of blood. These receptors originate from an older woman with Graves' ophthalmopathy. Both conserved end residues are part of each CDR3. D genes are given only for firm matches. Only some rows state a clone size, as once, few, many or a class for expanded clones.

many	NA	TRBJ2-1	TRBV6-2/TRBV6-3	CASDNVGYNEQFF	TGTGCCAGCGACAATGTGGGATACAATGAGCAGTTCTTC
many	TRBD2	TRBJ2-5	TRBV5-5	CASSFSTLGGGQETQYF	TGTGCCAGCAGCTTTAGCACGTTGGGGGGGGGCCAAGAGACCCAGTACTTC
many	TRBD2	TRBJ2-7	TRBV2	CASGGLAGTYEQYF	TGTGCCAGCGGGGGACTAGCGGGAACCTACGAGCAGTACTTC
NA	NA	TRBJ1-1	TRBV19	CASSKYAMNTEAFF	TGTGCCAGTAGCAAATATGCGATGAACACTGAAGCTTTCTTT
NA	NA	TRBJ1-1	TRBV30	CAWSLRQSHTEAFF	TGTGCCTGGAGTTTACGGCAGTCCCACACTGAAGCTTTCTTT
many	TRBD2	TRBJ2-3	TRBV29-1	CSVVRMGGVTDTQYF	TGCAGCGTTGTCAGAATGGGAGGGGTTACAGATACGCAGTATTTT
NA	NA	TRBJ1-5	TRBV20-1	CSASPQQGGGAVLRAGHQHF	NA
NA	NA	TRBJ1-2	TRBV3-1	CASSPGPSLTSYGYTF	TGTGCCAGCAGTCCGGGACCGAGTTTGACTAGCTATGGCTACACCTTC
many	TRBD1	TRBJ2-6	TRBV14	CASSHHSGTGRSGANVLTF	TGTGCCAGCAGCCATCATTCCGGGACAGGGCGGTCTGGGGCCAACGTCCTGACTTTC
NA	TRBD2	TRBJ2-1	TRBV27	CASSLMTSGSNEQFF	TGTGCCAGCAGTTTAATGACTAGCGGGAGTAATGAGCAGTTCTTC
many	NA	TRBJ1-1	TRBV29-1	CSVAPDTLNTEAFF	TGCAGCGTCGCCCCCGACACTTTGAACACTGAAGCTTTCTTT
NA	NA	TRBJ1-5	TRBV19	CASSPFGARGNQPQHF	TGTGCCAGTAGTCCTTTCGGGGCGAGGGGCAATCAGCCCCAGCATTTT
NA	TRBD2	TRBJ2-3	TRBV20-1	CSAPGTSGRTDTQYF	TGCAGTGCTCCCGGGACTAGCGGGCGCACAGATACGCAGTATTTT
many	NA	TRBJ2-5	TRBV20-1	CSAEWTQETQYF	TGCAGTGCGGAATGGACTCAAGAGACCCAGTACTTC
many	TRBD1	TRBJ2-1	TRBV6-5	CASSYSTRGQQFF	TGTGCCAGCAGTTACTCGACCAGGGGGCAGCAGTTCTTC
many	NA	TRBJ2-1	TRBV5-1	CASSWNSANNEQFF	TGCGCCAGCAGCTGGAACTCCGCTAACAATGAGCAGTTCTTC
NA	TRBD1	TRBJ2-3	TRBV13	CASSSPTDRAPQYF	TGTGCCAGCAGCTCCCCGACAGACAGGGCGCCGCAGTATTTT
many	NA	TRBJ2-5	TRBV19	CASSIVNQFQETQYF	TGTGCCAGTAGTATAGTAAATCAGTTCCAAGAGACCCAGTACTTC
medium-sized	TRBD1	TRBJ2-7	TRBV6-1	CASSLTGTGGYEQYF	TGTGCCAGCAGCCTGACCGGGACAGGGGGCTACGAGCAGTACTTC
few	TRBD1	TRBJ2-7	TRBV5-1	CASSFEGTGIPEQYF	TGCGCCAGCAGCTTTGAAGGGACAGGGATCCCCGAGCAGTACTTC
NA	TRBD2	TRBJ2-2	TRBV2	CAVLAGADTGELVF	TGTGCCGTACTAGCGGGGGCTGACACCGGGGAGCTGGTTTTT
NA	TRBD1	TRBJ1-5	TRBV5-8	CASTMKGGVGNQPQHF	TGTGCCAGCACCATGAAAGGGGGCGTCGGCAATCAGCCCCAGCATTTT
NA	TRBD1	TRBJ2-2	TRBV2	CASSVTGDTGELFF	TGTGCCAGCAGTGTGACAGGGGACACCGGGGAGCTGTTTTTT
NA	NA	TRBJ1-2	TRBV5-1	CASSPGTGKDGTPIYGYTF	TGCGCCAGCAGCCCCGGGACGGGGAAGGACGGGACACCTATTTACGGCTACACCTTC
NA	NA	TRBJ1-5	TRBV6-9	CASRTLLGNQPQHF	TGTGCCAGCCGAACCCTGCTAGGCAATCAGCCCCAGCATTTT
many	TRBD1	TRBJ2-1	TRBV7-9	CASSSLDRGTYNEQFF	TGTGCCAGCAGCTCGCTAGACAGGGGAACCTACAATGAGCAGTTCTTC
once	NA	TRBJ2-2	TRBV9	CASSPLPTGELFF	TGTGCCAGCAGCCCCCTTCCCACCGGGGAGCTGTTTTTT
many	NA	TRBJ2-3	TRBV3-1	CASSRKGFTDTQYF	TGTGCCAGCAGCCGGAAAGGTTTTACAGATACGCAGTATTTT
NA	NA	TRBJ2-2	TRBV7-3	CASSPDTGELFF	TGTGCCAGCAGTCCGGACACCGGGGAGCTGTTTTTT
many	NA	TRBJ1-4	TRBV27	CASSLSGGRKNEKLFF	TGTGCCAGCAGTTTATCGGGGGGACGGAAGAATGAAAAACTGTTTTTT
few	TRBD1	TRBJ1-6	TRBV2	CASTYQQGDNSPLHF	TGTGCCAGCACTTACCAACAGGGGGATAATTCACCCCTCCACTTT
medium-sized	NA	TRBJ2-1	TRBV2	CASTGGVEQFF	TGTGCCAGCACCGGTGGAGTTGAGCAGTTCTTC
NA	TRBD1	TRBJ1-5	TRBV7-8	CASSAGQGGNQPQHF	TGTGCCAGCAGCGCCGGACAGGGAGGTAATCAGCCCCAGCATTTT
many	TRBD2	TRBJ2-1	TRBV7-3	CASSYGQTSTFSSYNEQFF	TGTGCCAGCAGCTACGGTCAGACTAGCACCTTCAGCTCCTACAATGAGCAGTTCTTC
NA	NA	TRBJ1-1	TRBV6-4	CASSESGENTEASF	TGTGCCAGCAGTGAGTCGGGGGAGAACACTGAAGCTTCCTTT
many	TRBD2	TRBJ2-5	TRBV7-6	CASSFSGGAHGQETQYF	TGTGCCAGCAGCTTTAGCGGGGGGGCTCACGGCCAAGAGACCCAGTACTTC
many	TRBD2	TRBJ2-2	TRBV5-1	CASSTGSGGGTGELFF	TGCGCCAGCAGCACAGGAAGCGGGGGGGGCACCGGGGAGCTGTTTTTT
NA	TRBD2	TRBJ2-7	TRBV7-2	CASASGTYEQYF	TGTGCCAGCGCTAGCGGAACCTACGAGCAGTACTTC
NA	NA	TRBJ2-2	TRBV5-4	CASSLIAEGELFF	TGTGCCAGCAGCTTGATAGCAGAGGGGGAGCTGTTTTTT
many	TRBD1	TRBJ2-5	TRBV7-9	CASSFWPGTGSQETQYF	TGTGCCAGCAGCTTTTGGCCCGGGACAGGCTCTCAAGAGACCCAGTACTTC
many	TRBD1	TRBJ2-7	TRBV5-1	CASSWGQGGEQYF	TGCGCCAGCAGCTGGGGACAGGGCGGCGAGCAGTACTTC
NA	TRBD2	TRBJ2-1	TRBV29-1	CSSLRAGVLYNEQFF	TGCAGCAGTTTAAGAGCGGGAGTTTTGTACAATGAGCAGTTCTTC
NA	TRBD2	TRBJ2-3	TRBV7-2	CASRSGTSGTWGTDRQYF	TGTGCCAGCAGGTCTGGGACTAGCGGGACCTGGGGCACAGATAGGCAGTATTTT
many	TRBD1	TRBJ2-4	TRBV12-3/TRBV12-4	CASRPLGRGSKNIQYF	TGTGCCAGCAGGCCGTTGGGCAGGGGGTCCAAAAACATTCAGTACTTC
many	NA	TRBJ1-2	TRBV5-1	CASSPQQGYYGYTF	TGCGCCAGCAGCCCCCAACAGGGCTACTATGGCTACACCTTC
NA	TRBD1	TRBJ2-1	TRBV20-1	CSARDSGGSSYNEQFF	TGCAGCGCTAGAGATTCAGGGGGAAGCTCCTACAATGAGCAGTTCTTC
NA	NA	TRBJ2-1	TRBV24-1	CATSDVGAGANEQFF	TGTGCCACCAGTGATGTCGGAGCCGGGGCCAATGAGCAGTTCTTC
many	NA	TRBJ1-2	TRBV27	CASSLRGAAHYGYTF	TGTGCCAGCAGTTTACGTGGGGCGGCTCACTATGGCTACACCTTC
NA	NA	TRBJ2-7	TRBV2	CASSDRAGGDNEQYF	TGTGCCAGCAGTGATCGGGCAGGGGGGGACAATGAGCAGTACTTC